These T cell receptor beta chains were read from a single sample in a study of shared clonotypes between healthy human individuals. Measured with immunoSEQ multiplex PCR; TCRdb has only the in-frame clones, and not every one. The sample contains roughly 570,000 clones, roughly 98% of which appear only once. Sequencing was carried out using naive CD8+ T cells sorted from blood. The receptors were sampled from a young man in good health. The CDR3 runs from the conserved cysteine through the conserved F or W. The D gene is left open where the match is weak. Clone size is shown for a subset of rows, as once, few, many or a class of expanded clone.

clone_size: .; cdr3_length: 17; v_call: TRBV18; j_call: TRBJ2-7; d_call: .; cdr3_aa: CASSPFGLLAALNEQYF; cdr3_nt: TGTGCCAGCTCACCATTCGGTTTACTGGCGGCCCTGAACGAGCAGTACTTC
clone_size: .; cdr3_length: 15; v_call: TRBV7-9; j_call: TRBJ2-1; d_call: TRBD2; cdr3_aa: CASSHTSGLAREQFF; cdr3_nt: TGTGCCAGCAGCCACACCTCCGGACTAGCCCGTGAGCAGTTCTTC
clone_size: once; cdr3_length: 14; v_call: TRBV27; j_call: TRBJ2-1; d_call: TRBD2; cdr3_aa: CASSLFGTSGEQFF; cdr3_nt: TGTGCCAGCAGTTTATTCGGGACTAGCGGTGAGCAGTTCTTC
clone_size: .; cdr3_length: 11; v_call: TRBV5-5; j_call: TRBJ2-7; d_call: .; cdr3_aa: CASSWSYEQYF; cdr3_nt: TGTGCCAGCAGCTGGTCCTACGAGCAGTACTTC
clone_size: .; cdr3_length: 13; v_call: TRBV19; j_call: TRBJ2-1; d_call: .; cdr3_aa: CASSRLIYNEQFF; cdr3_nt: TGTGCCAGTAGTCGTCTTATCTACAATGAGCAGTTCTTC
clone_size: .; cdr3_length: 12; v_call: TRBV29-1; j_call: TRBJ2-7; d_call: TRBD2; cdr3_aa: CSVGTSGYEQYF; cdr3_nt: TGCAGCGTTGGGACTAGCGGGTACGAGCAGTACTTC
clone_size: .; cdr3_length: 12; v_call: TRBV10-3; j_call: TRBJ2-4; d_call: .; cdr3_aa: CAISETRNIQYF; cdr3_nt: TGTGCCATCAGTGAGACTAGGAACATTCAGTACTTC
clone_size: .; cdr3_length: 15; v_call: TRBV11-2; j_call: TRBJ2-1; d_call: .; cdr3_aa: CASSLDQGIYNEQFF; cdr3_nt: TGTGCCAGCAGCTTAGATCAGGGAATCTACAATGAGCAGTTCTTC
clone_size: .; cdr3_length: 18; v_call: TRBV27; j_call: TRBJ2-2; d_call: TRBD2; cdr3_aa: CASSPTGTSAPFTGELFF; cdr3_nt: TGTGCCAGCAGTCCCACCGGGACTAGCGCCCCTTTCACCGGGGAGCTGTTTTTT
clone_size: .; cdr3_length: 13; v_call: TRBV7-8; j_call: TRBJ2-7; d_call: .; cdr3_aa: CASSPQGGSEQYF; cdr3_nt: TGTGCCAGCAGCCCTCAGGGGGGGAGCGAGCAGTACTTC
clone_size: .; cdr3_length: 15; v_call: TRBV7-9; j_call: TRBJ1-4; d_call: .; cdr3_aa: CASSHRENPLEKLFF; cdr3_nt: TGTGCCAGCAGCCACCGGGAAAATCCACTTGAAAAACTGTTTTTT
clone_size: .; cdr3_length: 15; v_call: TRBV19; j_call: TRBJ2-1; d_call: TRBD1; cdr3_aa: CASSLGTERVNEQFF; cdr3_nt: TGTGCCAGTAGTTTAGGGACAGAGAGGGTCAATGAGCAGTTCTTC
clone_size: .; cdr3_length: 12; v_call: TRBV30; j_call: TRBJ1-2; d_call: .; cdr3_aa: CAWSMGPEGYTF; cdr3_nt: TGTGCCTGGAGTATGGGACCCGAGGGCTACACCTTC